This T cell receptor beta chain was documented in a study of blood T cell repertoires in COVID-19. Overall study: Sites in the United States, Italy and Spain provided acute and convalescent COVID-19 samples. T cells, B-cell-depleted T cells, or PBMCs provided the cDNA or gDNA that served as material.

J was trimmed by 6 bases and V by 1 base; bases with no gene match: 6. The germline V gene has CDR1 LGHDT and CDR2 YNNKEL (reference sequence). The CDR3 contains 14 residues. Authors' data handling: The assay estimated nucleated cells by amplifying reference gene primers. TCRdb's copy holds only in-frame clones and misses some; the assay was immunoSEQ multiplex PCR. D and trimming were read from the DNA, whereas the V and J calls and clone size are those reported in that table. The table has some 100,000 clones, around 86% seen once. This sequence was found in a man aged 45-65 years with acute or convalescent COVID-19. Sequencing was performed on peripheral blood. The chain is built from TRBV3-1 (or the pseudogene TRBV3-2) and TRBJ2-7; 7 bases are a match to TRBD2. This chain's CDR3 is CASSQGSGGSEQYF. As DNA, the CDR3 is TGTGCCAGCAGCCAAGGTTCTGGCGGGAGCGAGCAGTACTTC.